Listed below are T cell receptor beta chains from one sample, sequenced in a study of CD8 T cells in ankylosing spondylitis. TCRdb ran MiXCR on the 5' RACE reads and lists one entry per CDR3 protein. The sample has roughly 230,000 distinct CDR3 sequences, about 18% seen once. Input material: blood, either unsorted or a sorted T cell fraction (not recorded which). Source of these receptors: a male donor with ankylosing spondylitis or in good health (not recorded which). CDR3s include the opening cysteine and the closing phenylalanine or tryptophan. A D gene is named only where the DNA matches it firmly. Only some rows state a clone size, as once, few, many or a class for expanded clones.

j_call d_call v_call clone_size cdr3_aa cdr3_nt
TRBJ2-1 TRBD2 TRBV4-1 few CASSQVMRRENNEQFF TGCGCCAGCAGCCAAGTGATGCGGCGGGAGAACAATGAGCAGTTCTTC
TRBJ2-3 . TRBV27 . CASSLTPGADTQYF TGTGCCAGCAGTTTAACACCGGGAGCAGATACGCAGTATTTT
TRBJ2-7 TRBD1 TRBV29-1 . CSVEFMDRNYEQYF TGCAGCGTTGAGTTTATGGACAGGAACTACGAGCAGTACTTC
TRBJ2-1 . TRBV24-1 . CATSDINEQFF TGTGCCACCAGTGACATCAATGAGCAGTTCTTC
TRBJ2-1 TRBD2 TRBV29-1 . CSVGLRGSGINGQFF TGCAGCGTTGGACTACGCGGTAGCGGGATTAACGGGCAGTTCTTC
TRBJ2-1 . TRBV6-2/TRBV6-3 few CASSYDPYNEQFF TGTGCCAGCAGTTACGACCCTTACAATGAGCAGTTCTTC
TRBJ1-1 . TRBV27 few CASSLTKNTEAFF TGTGCCAGCAGTTTGACAAAGAACACTGAAGCTTTCTTT
TRBJ2-1 TRBD2 TRBV11-1 few CASGPREGEQFF TGTGCCAGCGGGCCCCGGGAGGGTGAGCAGTTCTTC
TRBJ2-7 . TRBV4-2 few CAMSPGQPYEQYF TGTGCCATGAGCCCCGGACAGCCCTACGAGCAGTACTTC
TRBJ1-1 . TRBV6-5 few CASSYLPGGPGTEAFF TGTGCCAGCAGTTATCTACCCGGGGGCCCGGGCACTGAAGCTTTCTTT
TRBJ2-3 . TRBV29-1 . CSAESLATSTDTQYF TGCAGCGCCGAAAGTTTAGCGACTAGCACAGATACGCAGTATTTT
TRBJ2-7 TRBD2 TRBV20-1 few CSAITGTRKYEQYF TGCAGTGCTATTACCGGGACTAGGAAGTACGAGCAGTACTTC
TRBJ2-7 . TRBV20-1 few CSASSGRGDYEQYF TGCAGTGCTAGTTCCGGCAGGGGGGATTACGAGCAGTACTTC
TRBJ2-1 TRBD2 TRBV15 . CATSRVAGDYNEQFF TGTGCCACCAGCAGAGTAGCGGGAGACTACAATGAGCAGTTCTTC
TRBJ2-1 . TRBV5-1 . CASSLGLGGGIQNEQFF TGCGCCAGCAGCTTGGGACTAGGAGGGGGGATCCAAAATGAGCAGTTCTTC
TRBJ2-1 TRBD2 TRBV5-1 . CASSLVAGGVVEQFF TGCGCCAGCAGCTTGGTAGCGGGAGGGGTCGTTGAGCAGTTCTTC
TRBJ2-7 TRBD1 TRBV9 . CATNRAGGDEQYF TGTGCCACCAACAGGGCAGGGGGCGACGAGCAGTACTTC